These 20 T cell receptor beta chains originate from one sample sequenced in a study of human T cells and chemical hapten exposure. Time point described: pre-sensitization, week 0. Treatment described: therapeutic diphenylcyclopropenone sensitization with weekly scalp DPC. TCRdb passed the RACE reads through MiXCR, listing each CDR3 protein once. The data hold 85,000 to 120,000 distinct CDR3 sequences, with approximately 12% observed a single time. The sequenced sample was whole blood, obtained in connection with sensitization to the hapten diphenylcyclopropenone (DPC). The receptors were gathered from a woman aged 45-65 years with alopecia areata. Some clones in this sample may be carry-over from other donors' samples.

The chain has TRBV5-1 and TRBJ2-1; 7 bases fit TRBD1. The V gene end was trimmed by 5 bases and the J gene end by 9 bases; junction bases not matched to a gene: 11. This CDR3 region has 14 residues. Germline lookup yields CDR1 SGHRS and CDR2 YFSETQ. The CDR3 protein is CASSRDRDIGEQFF. In DNA, the CDR3 is TGCGCCAGCAGTCGAGACAGGGATATTGGTGAGCAGTTCTTC.

V gene TRBV6-2 or TRBV6-3 combines with J gene TRBJ2-1; 7 nucleotides match TRBD1. The CDR3 sequence is 15 residues long. The ends lost 10 bases at V and 5 bases at J; junction bases unmatched: 14. Per the germline V gene, CDR1 is MNHEY and CDR2 is SVGEGT. In nucleotides, the CDR3 is TGTGCCACCCAGCATAGAAGGACAGGTCACAATGAGCAGTTCTTC. Residues: CATQHRRTGHNEQFF.

The chain joins TRBV10-3 to TRBJ2-5, with 11 bases identical to TRBD2. The CDR3 is 13 amino acids. The germline CDR1 and CDR2 sequences are ENHRY and SYGVKD. V dropped 11 bases and J dropped 1; count of bases not matched to a gene: 3. CDR3 bases: TGTGCCGCCGGACTAGCGGGCCAAGAGACCCAGTACTTC. It translates to CAAGLAGQETQYF.

The chain has TRBV11-2 and TRBJ1-3; no definite D call. Per the germline V gene, CDR1 is SGHAT and CDR2 is FQNNGV. Trimming left V 5 bases short and J 4 bases short, with 15 bases between. The CDR3 covers 15 residues. The CDR3 spells CASSRNSGSGNTIYF. CDR3 DNA: TGTGCCAGCAGCCGGAATTCGGGGAGCGGAAACACCATATATTTT.

There are a few counts of this clonotype. The chain recombines TRBV13 with TRBJ2-1; D unresolved. The CDR3 covers 14 residues. V was shortened by 5 bases and J by 6 bases, with 14 bases between the two germline ends. Germline assignment: CDR1 PRHDT and CDR2 FYEKMQ (reference sequence). CDR3 DNA sequence: TGTGCCAGCAGCCCCCCATCCGGGTCCAATGAGCAGTTCTTC. Translation gives CASSPPSGSNEQFF.

This clonotype was seen a handful of times. The chain recombines TRBV18 with TRBJ1-1; D remains unclear. The germline gives CDR1 KGHSH, CDR2 LQKENI. There are 17 residues in the CDR3. Trimming left V 0 bases short and J 2 bases short, with 16 bases between. The CDR3 nucleotides read TGTGCCAGCTCACCACCTTTTTCAAGGGCCCTAAACACTGAAGCTTTCTTT. This sequence encodes CASSPPFSRALNTEAFF.

J is TRBJ1-1 and V is TRBV5-6, with 7 bases fitting TRBD1. V trimming: 7 bases; J trimming: 7 bases; junction bases outside the gene matches: 13. This CDR3 is 14 amino acids long. CDR1 is SGHDT and CDR2 is YYEEEE in the germline V gene. CDR3 protein: CASSYGDSNLEAFF. The CDR3, as DNA: TGTGCCAGCTCTTATGGGGACAGCAACCTTGAAGCTTTCTTT.

This chain connects TRBV19 to TRBJ2-2; 12 bases map to TRBD1. The CDR3 extends over 20 amino acids. The V segment lost 5 bases and the J segment 5 bases; nucleotides outside the gene matches: 18. Germline values: CDR1 LNHDA, CDR2 SQIVND (reference sequence). The CDR3 nucleotides read TGTGCCAGTAGTCCTCGGGACAGGGGGCGCCCCACGGGGAGTACCGGGGAGCTGTTTTTT. The encoded protein is CASSPRDRGRPTGSTGELFF.

This clonotype was observed a few times. J is TRBJ2-6 and V is TRBV2; 9 nucleotides agree with TRBD1. V was pared by 5 bases and J by 0 bases, with 5 bases of the junction left unmatched. CDR1 SNHLY and CDR2 FYNNEI come from the germline V gene. This CDR3 is 17 amino acids long. The CDR3 sequence is CASSRDRASSGANVLTF. CDR3 DNA sequence: TGTGCCAGCAGTAGGGACAGGGCGAGCTCTGGGGCCAACGTCCTGACTTTC.

The chain couples TRBV28 to TRBJ2-2, with 9 bases fitting TRBD1. V lost 6 bases and J lost 4; bases outside the gene matches: 9. The CDR3 is made up of 16 amino acids. Germline loops: CDR1 MDHEN, CDR2 SYDVKM. CDR3 sequence reads: CASRSHGTGPTGELFF. DNA for the CDR3: TGTGCCAGCAGGAGTCACGGGACAGGGCCCACCGGGGAGCTGTTTTTT.

V usage is TRBV29-1 and J usage is TRBJ1-2; D is uncertain. Germline CDR1 SQVTM, CDR2 ANQGSEA. Trimming took off 7 bases at V and 4 bases at J, with 10 bases between the two ends. This CDR3 is built from 11 residues. The CDR3 DNA follows: TGCAGCGATGGGCCTGGCTATGGCTACACCTTC. Amino acids: CSDGPGYGYTF.

The chain recombines TRBV28 with TRBJ1-2; D remains ambiguous. The CDR3 spans 13 residues. CDR1 MDHEN and CDR2 SYDVKM come from the germline V gene. Deletions cut 3 bases from V and 2 bases from J, with 7 bases between. Here the CDR3 DNA reads TGTGCCAGCAGTTTTAGTCGAAACTATGGCTACACCTTC. Translated: CASSFSRNYGYTF.

In this sample, this clonotype turned up many times. This chain links TRBV20-1 with TRBJ2-3, with D unclear. The CDR3 loop spans 11 amino acids. Germline V gene data show CDR1 as DFQATT and CDR2 as SNEGSKA (reference sequence). The V and J ends lost 6 bases and 8 bases respectively, with 12 bases between them. The CDR3 loop is CSAGSRRTQYF. The CDR3 DNA is TGCAGTGCCGGCAGTAGGCGTACGCAGTATTTT.

This clonotype appeared a few times. The chain combines TRBV29-1 with TRBJ2-5; D unclear. This CDR3 comprises 12 residues. Germline V CDR1 and CDR2: SQVTM, ANQGSEA. Trimming removed 3 bases from V and 0 bases from J, with 5 bases in between. For the CDR3, the DNA is TGCAGCGTTGATAACAACCAAGAGACCCAGTACTTC. This codes for CSVDNNQETQYF.

The chain employs TRBV7-9 and TRBJ2-7; D gene uncertain. The CDR3 is 14 residues long. Germline loops: CDR1 SEHNR, CDR2 FQNEAQ (reference sequence). Trimming pared 5 bases from V and 7 bases from J, leaving 18 bases between. CDR3 protein: CASSDFKALQEQYF. In DNA, the CDR3 is TGTGCCAGCAGCGATTTCAAGGCCCTACAAGAGCAGTACTTC. The full variable domain, rest sourced from reference TRBV7-9 and TRBJ2-7, is DTGVSQNPRHKITKRGQNVTFRCDPISEHNRLYWYRQTLGQGPEFLTYFQNEAQLEKSRLLSDRFSAERPKGSFSTLEIQRTEQGDSAMYLCASSDFKALQEQYFGPGTRLTVT.

The J gene is TRBJ1-5, the V gene TRBV6-2 or TRBV6-3; no definite D call. The germline V gene has CDR1 MNHEY and CDR2 SVGEGT. The CDR3 loop spans 13 amino acids. V lost 7 bases and J 5 bases, leaving 12 bases between the germline ends. The chain's CDR3 is CASTSEGYQPQHF. In DNA, the CDR3 is TGTGCCAGCACGTCAGAGGGATATCAGCCCCAGCATTTT.

This clonotype showed up just a few times. The rearrangement uses TRBV7-2 and TRBJ1-2, with unresolved D. The CDR3 runs 14 residues. The germline CDR1 and CDR2 sequences are SGHTA and FQGNSA. Trimming pared 5 bases from V and 3 bases from J, leaving 13 bases between. DNA for the CDR3: TGTGCCAGCAGCCCGATCAACACTTACTATGGCTACACCTTC. It is translated as CASSPINTYYGYTF.

This clonotype was recorded many times. The chain employs TRBV5-6 and TRBJ2-1; TRBD1 aligns across 9 bases. This CDR3 contains 14 residues. Germline V gene data show CDR1 as SGHDT and CDR2 as YYEEEE. The junction had 3 bases not matched to a gene; V was cut back by 4 bases and J by 4 bases. The CDR3 DNA is TGTGCCAGCAGCCCCGGGACAGGGTACAATGAGCAGTTCTTC. Its translation is CASSPGTGYNEQFF.

The chain combines TRBV28 with TRBJ2-7; D assignment may be TRBD1 or TRBD2 (8 bases each). Germline V gives CDR1 MDHEN, CDR2 SYDVKM. The V end lost 7 bases, the J end lost 1 base, and 17 bases lay between the germline ends. The CDR3 consists of 15 residues. The CDR3 here is CASTREDRASYEQYF. The CDR3 nucleotides are TGTGCCAGCACGCGGGAGGACAGGGCTTCCTACGAGCAGTACTTC.

Many counts were recorded for this clonotype. The J gene is TRBJ1-5, the V gene TRBV28; TRBD1 aligns across 8 bases. This CDR3 spans 16 amino acids. From germline, CDR1 is MDHEN and CDR2 SYDVKM. Trimming cost V 6 bases and J 0 bases; bases outside gene matches: 7. CDR3 nucleotide sequence: TGTGCCAGCAGGGGGGGGACAGGACCTAGCAATCAGCCCCAGCATTTT. Translated, it gives CASRGGTGPSNQPQHF.